This TCR beta chain was observed in a study of T cell responses to AZD1222 COVID-19 vaccine. CDR1 SGHAT and CDR2 FQNNGV come from the germline V gene. This CDR3 region has 16 residues. V lost 6 bases and J lost 3, with 18 bases in between. Here immunoSEQ multiplex PCR was the method, and the copy in TCRdb shows in-frame clones only, minus some. The repertoire has 150,000 or so clones, 90% of them found once; the top ten carry 18%. This sequence was found in an adult in good health. The source material was peripheral blood, sampled on day 0 of AZD1222 vaccination. The rearrangement joins TRBV11-2 to TRBJ2-1; D is perhaps TRBD2 (6 bases). The CDR3 protein is CASRKEGRGNYNEQFF. As DNA, the CDR3 is TGTGCCAGCAGAAAAGAAGGGCGGGGAAACTACAATGAGCAGTTCTTC.